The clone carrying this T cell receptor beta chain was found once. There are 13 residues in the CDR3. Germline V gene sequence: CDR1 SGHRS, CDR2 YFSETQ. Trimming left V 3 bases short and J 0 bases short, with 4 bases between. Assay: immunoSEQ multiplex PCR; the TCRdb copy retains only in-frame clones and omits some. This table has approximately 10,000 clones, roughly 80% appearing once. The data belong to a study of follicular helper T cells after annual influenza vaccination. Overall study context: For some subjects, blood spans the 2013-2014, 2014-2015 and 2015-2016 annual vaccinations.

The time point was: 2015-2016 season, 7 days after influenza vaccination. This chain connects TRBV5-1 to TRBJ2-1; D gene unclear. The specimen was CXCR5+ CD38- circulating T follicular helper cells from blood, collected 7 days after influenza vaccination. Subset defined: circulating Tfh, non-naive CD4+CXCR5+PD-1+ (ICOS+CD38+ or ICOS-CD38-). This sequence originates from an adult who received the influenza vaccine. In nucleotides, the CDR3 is TGCGCCAGCAGCTCCTACTCCTACAATGAGCAGTTCTTC. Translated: CASSSYSYNEQFF. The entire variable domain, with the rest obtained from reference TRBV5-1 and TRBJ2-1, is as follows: KAGVTQTPRYLIKTRGQQVTLSCSPISGHRSVSWYQQTPGQGLQFLFEYFSETQRNKGNFPGRFSGRQFSNSRSEMNVSTLELGDSALYLCASSSYSYNEQFFGPGTRLTVL.